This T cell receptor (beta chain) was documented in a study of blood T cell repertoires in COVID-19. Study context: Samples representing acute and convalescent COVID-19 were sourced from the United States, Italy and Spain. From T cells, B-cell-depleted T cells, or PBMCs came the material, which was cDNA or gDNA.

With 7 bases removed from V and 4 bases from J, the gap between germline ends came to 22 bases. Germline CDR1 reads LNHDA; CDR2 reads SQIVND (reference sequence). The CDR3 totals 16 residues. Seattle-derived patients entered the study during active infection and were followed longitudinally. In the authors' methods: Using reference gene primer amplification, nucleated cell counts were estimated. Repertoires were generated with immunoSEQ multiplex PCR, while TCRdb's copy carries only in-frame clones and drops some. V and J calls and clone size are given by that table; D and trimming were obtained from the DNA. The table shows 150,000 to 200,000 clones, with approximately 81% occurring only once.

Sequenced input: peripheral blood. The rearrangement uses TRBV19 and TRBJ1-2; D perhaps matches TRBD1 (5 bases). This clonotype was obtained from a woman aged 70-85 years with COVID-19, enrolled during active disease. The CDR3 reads CASNDDRTSRGYGYTF. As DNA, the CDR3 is TGTGCCAGTAACGATGACCGCACGTCAAGGGGCTATGGCTACACCTTC.